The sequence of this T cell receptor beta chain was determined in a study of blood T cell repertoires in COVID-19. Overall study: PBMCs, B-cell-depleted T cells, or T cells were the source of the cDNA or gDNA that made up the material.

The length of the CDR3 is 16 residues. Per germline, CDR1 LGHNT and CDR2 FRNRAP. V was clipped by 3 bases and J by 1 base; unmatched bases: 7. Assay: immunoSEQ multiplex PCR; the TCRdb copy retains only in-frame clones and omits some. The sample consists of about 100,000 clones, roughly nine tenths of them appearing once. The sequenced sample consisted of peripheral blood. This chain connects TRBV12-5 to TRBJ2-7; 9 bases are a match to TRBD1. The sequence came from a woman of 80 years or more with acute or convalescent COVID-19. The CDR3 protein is CASGFTGQGVSYEQYF. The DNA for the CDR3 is TGTGCTAGTGGTTTTACGGGACAGGGAGTATCCTACGAGCAGTACTTC.